A single T cell receptor (beta chain) is shown here with its context. Germline V gives CDR1 MDHEN, CDR2 SYDVKM. The CDR3 is made up of 17 amino acids. V lost 6 bases and J 2 bases, leaving 21 bases between the germline ends. These data belong to a study of shared T cell receptors in the human thymus. Profiled with immunoSEQ multiplex PCR; TCRdb holds only in-frame clones, not every one. The data show more than 300,000 clones, with more than 85% seen just once and approximately 0.02% held by the top ten. Sequencing was done on a sample of thymocytes. The source of this sequence is a human donor. This chain connects TRBV28 to TRBJ2-3; tentative D call: TRBD2 (6 bases). The CDR3 is CASSHRRGEGHTDTQYF. The CDR3 nucleotides read TGTGCCAGCAGCCACCGGCGGGGTGAGGGGCACACAGATACGCAGTATTTT.